Given below is one T cell receptor (beta chain) in context. Its antigen is unidentified. CD4+ T cells from unexposed donors were obtained before the COVID-19 pandemic (2011-2018). Isolation of CD4+ T cells took place after less than twelve days in culture. As cell numbers allowed, unexposed-donor CD4+ T cells faced SARS-CoV-2 S/N and four cold-coronavirus spikes. Repertoires were generated with immunoSEQ multiplex PCR, while TCRdb's copy carries only in-frame clones and drops some. The data contain about 29,000 clones, 72% of them singletons. The CDR3 runs to 12 residues. Germline V gives CDR1 LGHDT, CDR2 YNNKEL (reference sequence). The V and J ends lost 6 bases and 4 bases, in that order; junction bases with no gene match: 1. This sample was included in a study of CD4 T cells in relation to SARS-CoV-2 and coronaviruses.

This receptor was identified in a human donor in good health. Sequencing input: CD4+ T cells from PBMCs, cultured in vitro. The chain links TRBV3-1 (or the pseudogene TRBV3-2) to TRBJ1-2, with 8 bases lining up with TRBD1. The CDR3 DNA follows: TGTGCCAGCAGTACAGGGGGCTATGGCTACACCTTC. Translation: CASSTGGYGYTF.